This TCR beta chain was documented in a study of somatic mutations in cytotoxic T cells in rheumatoid arthritis. The CDR3 runs 17 residues. Germline CDR1 is MDHEN and CDR2 is SYDVKM. Germline trimming cut 1 base from V and 8 bases from J; bases unmatched to any gene: 8. The repertoire was sequenced with immunoSEQ multiplex PCR; TCRdb's copy has only in-frame clones and lacks some. The table lists approximately 9,400 clones, 60% to 80% of them singletons. Sequencing used CD8+ T cells sorted from blood. This TCR derives from a man aged 50 to 60 in good health. This rearrangement joins TRBV28 to TRBJ2-2; 12 bases agree with TRBD1. CDR3 sequence (DNA): TGTGCCAGCAGTTTATCTTCGGGACAGGGGGCGCGGGGGGAGCTGTTTTTT. Protein sequence: CASSLSSGQGARGELFF.